The 10 T cell receptor beta chains reported below all come from one sample, sequenced in a study of blood T cell repertoires in COVID-19. Assay: immunoSEQ multiplex PCR; the TCRdb copy retains only in-frame clones and omits some. The sample yields about 260,000 clones, about nine tenths seen once. The sequenced material came from PBMCs or T cells enriched from blood (not recorded which). All receptors come from a woman aged 50 to 65 who had recovered from COVID-19.

The chain is built from TRBV29-1 and TRBJ2-3, with no clear D. Per germline, CDR1 SQVTM and CDR2 ANQGSEA. Trimming took off 4 bases at V and 0 bases at J, with 11 bases between the two ends. This CDR3 spans 14 amino acids. CDR3 sequence reads: CSVVPKTSTDTQYF. The CDR3 DNA reads TGCAGCGTTGTACCGAAGACTAGCACAGATACGCAGTATTTT.

This clone has a single count. The J gene is TRBJ2-7, the V gene TRBV4-3, with TRBD2 matching over 14 bases. Germline V gives CDR1 LGHNA, CDR2 YSLEER. V lost 0 bases and J lost 2; bases outside the gene matches: 3. CDR3 length equals 17 residues. Here the CDR3 reads CASSQEGTSGSTYEQYF. Written as DNA, the CDR3 is TGCGCCAGCAGCCAAGAGGGGACTAGCGGGAGCACCTACGAGCAGTACTTC.

Only one count was recorded for this clone. The V and J genes are TRBV6-6 and TRBJ1-1; a possible D gene is TRBD1 (6 bases). Germline CDR1 MNHNY, CDR2 SVGAGI (reference sequence). V was cut by 7 bases and J by 5 bases, with 11 bases left in between. This CDR3 is built from 12 residues. The chain's CDR3 is CASNQGRTEAFF. CDR3 DNA: TGTGCCAGCAATCAGGGGCGGACTGAAGCTTTCTTT.

The chain's CDR3 is CASIRLAGAFGEQFF. The CDR3 bases are TGTGCCAGCATTCGACTAGCGGGAGCTTTTGGTGAGCAGTTCTTC. The chain recombines TRBV2 with TRBJ2-1; 12 positions match TRBD2. Per the germline V gene, CDR1 is SNHLY and CDR2 is FYNNEI. The CDR3 runs 15 residues. Trimming removed 7 bases from V and 9 bases from J; junction bases left unmatched: 10.

J is TRBJ1-4 and V is TRBV7-9; D unresolved. CDR1 and CDR2 from the germline V gene are SEHNR and FQNEAQ (reference sequence). CDR3 length: 14 amino acids. V lost 3 bases and J 4 bases, leaving 9 bases between the germline ends. The DNA for the CDR3 is TGTGCCAGCAGCTTGGGCAGCAGTAATGAAAAACTGTTTTTT. This translates into CASSLGSSNEKLFF.

This sequence joins TRBV2 and TRBJ1-5, with D unclear. V was trimmed by 6 bases and J by 2 bases, leaving 14 bases between them. The CDR3 extends over 15 amino acids. CDR1 SNHLY and CDR2 FYNNEI come from the germline V gene. In nucleotides, the CDR3 is TGTGCCAGCAGGGTACGCGGGGATCGCAATCAGCCCCAGCATTTT. Its translation: CASRVRGDRNQPQHF.

This sequence joins TRBV28 and TRBJ1-4, with D possibly TRBD1 on 5 matching bases. Trimming stripped 2 bases from V and 3 bases from J, with 13 bases between. CDR3 length: 16 residues. Germline V gene data show CDR1 as MDHEN and CDR2 as SYDVKM. The chain's CDR3 is CASSLARAGANEKLFF. DNA for the CDR3: TGTGCCAGCAGTTTAGCCAGGGCCGGAGCTAATGAAAAACTGTTTTTT.

The rearrangement uses TRBV12-3 or TRBV12-4 and TRBJ1-1, with 7 bases fitting TRBD1. CDR3 length: 13 amino acids. Trimming cost V 5 bases and J 8 bases; bases outside gene matches: 8. The CDR3 bases are TGTGCCAGCAGTGACAGGGCCTCGGGGGAAGCTTTCTTT. Translated, it gives CASSDRASGEAFF.

The chain joins TRBV12-3 or TRBV12-4 to TRBJ1-1; the D gene is possibly TRBD1 (6 bases). With 2 bases removed from V and 4 bases from J, the gap between germline ends came to 8 bases. The CDR3 is 13 residues long. The CDR3 is CASSLKGGTEAFF. The DNA for the CDR3 is TGTGCCAGCAGTTTAAAAGGGGGCACTGAAGCTTTCTTT.

V usage is TRBV6-4 and J usage is TRBJ2-2; D not certain. Germline V lookup: CDR1 MRHNA, CDR2 SNTAGT. V gave up 4 bases and J gave up 1 base, with 4 bases separating them. The CDR3 loop spans 13 amino acids. For the CDR3, the DNA is TGTGCCAGCAGTGCAGGGAACACCGGGGAGCTGTTTTTT. As protein: CASSAGNTGELFF.